The source of this T cell receptor (beta chain) is a study of identical twins. Remarks on this clonotype: What it recognizes is unknown.

TCRdb re-derived calls from the 5' RACE reads in MiXCR, one entry per CDR3 protein. The sample lists just over 500,000 distinct CDR3 sequences; 22% were seen once. The study's findings and limits: The models systematically underestimated how much out-of-frame TCR alpha was shared in monozygotic twins. Its conclusions, products of cross-sectional statistical analysis, did not come from following the same donors.

These same data were also listed under a study on T cells expressing NK-cell markers. From that second work: Of eight sequenced donors, seven were HCMV-seropositive and one HCMV-seronegative.

This TCR was sampled from a woman aged 18-29 years in good health. The sample comprised CD4+ T cells sorted from blood.

CDR3: CASSALLTVYSYEQYF. In DNA form, the CDR3 reads TGTGCCAGCAGCGCCCTCTTGACAGTATATTCCTACGAGCAGTACTTC. V gene TRBV5-5 combines with J gene TRBJ2-7; TRBD1 might be the D (5 bases). The CDR3 is 16 amino acids. Germline V lookup: CDR1 SGHKS, CDR2 YYEKEE (reference sequence). Trimming stripped 4 bases from V and 1 base from J, with 18 bases between.